This TCR beta chain was observed in a study of blood T cell repertoires in COVID-19. Study background: Sources were T cells, B-cell-depleted T cells, or PBMCs; the material itself was cDNA or gDNA.

Per the original data handling: Nucleated cell number was recorded as an estimate derived from reference gene primer amplification. Data came from immunoSEQ multiplex PCR; TCRdb stores just in-frame clones and leaves some out. V, J and clone size derive from that table, while D and trimming were established from the DNA sequence. Of approximately 170,000 clones listed, around 90% were seen once; the top ten hold roughly 8.6%. The cohort comprised adults aged about 18 to 89 years residing in 20 to 30 US areas. Recovery meant two consecutive negative NP/OP PCR tests, professional clearance, or resolved symptoms. The CDR3 sequence is 14 residues long. V trimming: 5 bases; J trimming: 1 base; junction bases outside the gene matches: 2. Germline values: CDR1 SNHLY, CDR2 FYNNEI.

The sequence came from a woman between 18 and 29 years old who had recovered from COVID-19. Specimen: PBMCs or T cells enriched from blood (not recorded which). The V call is TRBV2, the J call TRBJ1-5; 7 bases are a match to TRBD1. The CDR3 reads CASSRGQSNQPQHF. CDR3 nucleotide sequence: TGTGCCAGCAGTAGGGGACAGAGCAATCAGCCCCAGCATTTT.